These 24 T cell receptor beta chains originate from one sample sequenced in a study of blood T cell repertoires in COVID-19. Repertoires were generated with immunoSEQ multiplex PCR, while TCRdb's copy carries only in-frame clones and drops some. This sample has about 81,000 clones, with about nine tenths found just once. Sequences were obtained from peripheral blood. These receptor sequences come from a woman between 45 and 65 years old in a cohort sampled during active COVID-19.

The chain joins TRBV4-1 to TRBJ2-7, with 12 bases identical to TRBD2. Germline V gene data show CDR1 as MGHRA and CDR2 as YSYEKL. With V trimmed by 4 bases and J by 5 bases, 15 bases remained unmatched. The CDR3 loop spans 18 amino acids. DNA for the CDR3: TGCGCCAGCAGCCGCCGACTAGCGGGAGTCGGAGCTCCTGACGAGCAGTACTTC. The encoded protein is CASSRRLAGVGAPDEQYF.

The gene calls are TRBV7-9 and TRBJ2-3; TRBD2 matches 13 bases. V shed 5 bases and J 0 bases; nucleotides not matched to a gene: 11. The CDR3 length is 19 residues. Germline V lookup: CDR1 SEHNR, CDR2 FQNEAQ (reference sequence). The CDR3 DNA is TGTGCCAGCAGCCCGGGCGGGACTAGCGGGATAACTAGCACAGATACGCAGTATTTT. Amino acid sequence: CASSPGGTSGITSTDTQYF.

The V call is TRBV5-1, the J call TRBJ2-1; tentative D call: TRBD1 (7 bases). Trimming shortened V by 4 bases and J by 9 bases, and 26 bases separated the two germline ends. This CDR3 is 17 amino acids long. CDR1 and CDR2 (germline): SGHRS, YFSETQ. The CDR3 loop reads CASSSLVGGQGVSEQFF. The CDR3 DNA reads as TGCGCCAGCAGCAGCTTGGTTGGGGGGCAGGGGGTAAGTGAGCAGTTCTTC.

This clone was detected once. This sequence joins TRBV3-1 (or the pseudogene TRBV3-2) and TRBJ1-3, with a tentative D call TRBD1 (5 bases). The CDR3 covers 15 residues. Between the trimmed V and J ends, which lost 1 base and 3 bases, there was a span of 10 bases. In germline, CDR1 is LGHDT, CDR2 YNNKEL (reference sequence). CDR3 in DNA: TGTGCCAGCAGCCAAGTAGGGGTGGTTGGAAACACCATATATTTT. This sequence encodes CASSQVGVVGNTIYF.

The rearrangement joins TRBV30 to TRBJ2-5, with D possibly TRBD2 on 6 matching bases. Trimming left V 1 base short and J 2 bases short, with 11 bases between. This CDR3 has 14 residues. CDR1 and CDR2 (germline): GTSNPN, SVGIG (reference sequence). CDR3 region: CAWSGGTLQETQYF. Here the CDR3 DNA reads TGTGCCTGGAGTGGGGGGACTCTTCAAGAGACCCAGTACTTC.

This chain joins TRBV7-2 and TRBJ2-1; D is undetermined. The germline V and J ends were trimmed by 4 bases and 9 bases, with 13 bases remaining between them. The CDR3 covers 13 residues. The germline V gene has CDR1 SGHTA and CDR2 FQGNSA. CDR3 protein: CASSSVPESEQFF. CDR3 nucleotides: TGTGCCAGCAGCTCGGTCCCTGAGTCTGAGCAGTTCTTC.

The chain carries TRBV6-1 and TRBJ1-5; D is unclear. The CDR3 contains 12 residues. CDR1 is MNHNS, CDR2 SASEGT, per germline. V gave up 6 bases and J gave up 0 bases, with 3 bases separating them. In DNA, the CDR3 is TGTGCCAGCAGGTATAGCAATCAGCCCCAGCATTTT. Its translation: CASRYSNQPQHF.

J is TRBJ1-5 and V is TRBV19, with unresolved D. Germline CDR1 LNHDA, CDR2 SQIVND (reference sequence). Trimming left V 1 base short and J 7 bases short, with 11 bases between. The CDR3 is 14 amino acids. In nucleotides, the CDR3 is TGTGCCAGTAGTATAGGAGAACCCAGGCAGCCCCAGCATTTT. This sequence encodes CASSIGEPRQPQHF.

The CDR3 nucleotides read TGTGCCAGCAGTGAGGTTAGCGCATATACGCAGTATTTT. Translating it yields CASSEVSAYTQYF. The chain couples TRBV6-1 to TRBJ2-3; D is possibly TRBD2 (5 bases). Germline V gene lookup returns CDR1 MNHNS and CDR2 SASEGT. V was pared by 3 bases and J by 7 bases, with 11 bases between. This CDR3 region has 13 residues.

The chain couples TRBV6-1 to TRBJ1-4; 7 bases match TRBD1. The CDR3 covers 14 residues. V lost 3 bases, J lost 4 bases, and 2 bases stayed unmatched. The germline gives CDR1 MNHNS, CDR2 SASEGT. Here the CDR3 reads CASSEDRINEKLFF. The DNA for the CDR3 is TGTGCCAGCAGTGAGGACAGGATTAATGAAAAACTGTTTTTT.

The gene calls are TRBV6-2 or TRBV6-3 and TRBJ1-4; 9 bases are shared with TRBD1. The length of the CDR3 is 16 residues. J lost 5 bases, V lost 0 bases, and 4 bases had no gene match. Germline assignment: CDR1 MNHEY and CDR2 SVGEGT. The CDR3 coding sequence is TGTGCCAGCAGTTACTCGAGCGACAGGGGGAATGAAAAACTGTTTTTT. This sequence encodes CASSYSSDRGNEKLFF.

The gene calls are TRBV19 and TRBJ2-1, with 10 bases fitting TRBD1. Per the germline V gene, CDR1 is LNHDA and CDR2 is SQIVND (reference sequence). V gave up 6 bases and J gave up 4 bases; unmatched junction bases: 15. The CDR3 loop spans 18 amino acids. CDR3 DNA: TGTGCCAGTAGCTCTATAGGTACCGGGACAGGGGTTTACAATGAGCAGTTCTTC. Protein sequence: CASSSIGTGTGVYNEQFF.

CDR3 residues: CASSLGSGNTGELFF. The CDR3 bases are TGTGCCAGCAGCTTAGGGTCGGGGAACACCGGGGAGCTGTTTTTT. The rearrangement links TRBV11-2 to TRBJ2-2; D remains ambiguous. The CDR3 has 15 amino acids. V lost 1 base to trimming and J lost 1 base, with 7 bases between them. CDR1 is SGHAT and CDR2 is FQNNGV in the germline V gene.

V is TRBV7-8 and J is TRBJ2-7, with 7 bases identical to TRBD2. Losses at the gene ends were 4 bases for V and 6 bases for J; bases not matched to a gene: 12. Per the germline V gene, CDR1 is SGHVS and CDR2 is FQNEAQ. This CDR3 has 15 amino acids. This CDR3 is CASSWSGRARGEQYF. CDR3 bases: TGTGCCAGCAGCTGGAGTGGGAGGGCCCGAGGCGAGCAGTACTTC. Full variable domain (rest looked up from reference TRBV7-8 and TRBJ2-7): GAGVSQSPRYKVAKRGQDVALRCDPISGHVSLFWYQQALGQGPEFLTYFQNEAQLDKSGLPSDRFFAERPEGSVSTLKIQRTQQEDSAVYLCASSWSGRARGEQYFGPGTRLTVT.

This chain uses TRBV10-3 with TRBJ2-5; possibly TRBD2 for D (5 bases). The V gene lost 7 bases and the J gene lost 5 bases, with 14 bases spanning the gap. CDR1 and CDR2 (germline): ENHRY, SYGVKD. This CDR3 comprises 13 residues. The CDR3 nucleotides read TGTGCCATCAACTCCGAGCGAGGGGAGACCCAGTACTTC. It encodes CAINSERGETQYF.

The chain links TRBV7-2 to TRBJ2-7; 14 positions match TRBD2. The V gene end was trimmed by 5 bases and the J gene end by 4 bases; junction bases not matched to a gene: 10. Per the germline V gene, CDR1 is SGHTA and CDR2 is FQGNSA. The CDR3 runs to 17 residues. The chain's CDR3 is CASSPQGLAGVSYEQYF. Written as DNA, the CDR3 is TGTGCCAGCAGCCCACAGGGACTAGCGGGAGTTTCGTACGAGCAGTACTTC. The full variable domain, with the rest looked up from reference TRBV7-2 and TRBJ2-7, is GAGVSQSPSNKVTEKGKDVELRCDPISGHTALYWYRQSLGQGLEFLIYFQGNSAPDKSGLPSDRFSAERTGGSVSTLTIQRTQQEDSAVYLCASSPQGLAGVSYEQYFGPGTRLTVT.

A single count supports this clone. The CDR3 region is CASRTPGGRNEQFF. In DNA, the CDR3 is TGTGCCAGCAGGACCCCCGGGGGGCGCAATGAGCAGTTCTTC. V gene TRBV6-5 combines with J gene TRBJ2-1; TRBD2 is a possible D gene (7 bases). Germline assignment: CDR1 MNHEY and CDR2 SVGAGI. The CDR3 consists of 14 residues. V was shortened by 6 bases and J by 6 bases, with 15 bases between the two germline ends.

The chain combines TRBV2 with TRBJ2-3; 7 bases agree with TRBD2. Per germline, CDR1 SNHLY and CDR2 FYNNEI. J was trimmed by 5 bases and V by 8 bases; bases with no gene match: 4. The CDR3 has 12 residues. CDR3 amino acids: CASREAEDTQYF. The CDR3 DNA sequence: TGTGCCAGCCGGGAGGCGGAAGATACGCAGTATTTT.

This rearrangement joins TRBV6-5 to TRBJ1-1; D perhaps matches TRBD1 (6 bases). Trimming removed 4 bases at V and 3 bases at J, with 9 bases between. CDR1 is MNHEY and CDR2 is SVGAGI in the germline V gene. The CDR3 spans 13 residues. DNA for the CDR3: TGTGCCAGCAGTTTACAGGGAGACACTGAAGCTTTCTTT. This encodes CASSLQGDTEAFF.

The J gene is TRBJ1-4, the V gene TRBV10-2; D uncertain. Trimming took 5 bases from V and 4 from J, leaving 8 bases between them. CDR3 length equals 13 residues. The germline V gene has CDR1 WSHSY and CDR2 SAAADI. This chain's CDR3 is CASSRGHNEKLFF. CDR3 coding DNA: TGCGCCAGCAGTCGAGGCCATAATGAAAAACTGTTTTTT.

This clone was observed once. V and J are TRBV14 and TRBJ1-2; 11 positions match TRBD1. Germline trimming cut 2 bases from V and 4 bases from J; bases unmatched to any gene: 6. The CDR3 runs to 16 residues. In germline, CDR1 is SGHDN, CDR2 FVKESK. CDR3 nucleotide sequence: TGTGCCAGCAGCCAAACTCCGGGACAGGGGGTCTATGGCTACACCTTC. Translated: CASSQTPGQGVYGYTF.

The chain employs TRBV6-5 and TRBJ2-1; 7 bases align to TRBD1. V shed 2 bases and J 6 bases; nucleotides not matched to a gene: 4. CDR3 length: 14 amino acids. CDR1 is MNHEY and CDR2 is SVGAGI in the germline V gene. The CDR3 nucleotides are TGTGCCAGCAGTTACCAGGGACAGCCCAATGAGCAGTTCTTC. Amino acid sequence: CASSYQGQPNEQFF.

This chain joins TRBV9 and TRBJ1-2, with D uncertain. Germline V gives CDR1 SGDLS, CDR2 YYNGEE. Trimming cost V 0 bases and J 5 bases, with 14 bases left between them. CDR3 length: 15 amino acids. DNA for the CDR3: TGTGCCAGCAGCGTAGATCCGGGTTTAGTATATGGCTACACCTTC. This encodes CASSVDPGLVYGYTF.

The gene calls are TRBV19 and TRBJ1-5, with a possible D match to TRBD1 (6 bases). There are 13 residues in the CDR3. Trimming shortened V by 7 bases and J by 3 bases, and 10 bases separated the two germline ends. Germline V gene lookup returns CDR1 LNHDA and CDR2 SQIVND (reference sequence). CDR3 sequence: CASTGQFNQPQHF. CDR3 nucleotide sequence: TGTGCCAGTACCGGACAGTTCAATCAGCCCCAGCATTTT.